This is a list of T cell receptor beta chains from one sample in a study of monozygotic twins with inflammatory bowel disease. Reanalyzing the 5' RACE reads, TCRdb keeps one entry per CDR3 protein, without DNA. This repertoire comprises about 380,000 distinct CDR3 sequences; its ten largest clones make up 2% to 3%. Material: blood. The receptor source for this set is a human donor with ulcerative colitis or Crohn's disease, or a healthy co-twin of an affected twin (not recorded which). CDR3s include the opening cysteine and the closing phenylalanine or tryptophan.

J gene: TRBJ1-1
V gene: TRBV19
CDR3 protein: CAVTGLRYYTEAFF

J gene: TRBJ2-1
V gene: TRBV20-1
CDR3 protein: CSAVRTSGGDEQFF

J gene: TRBJ2-7
V gene: TRBV7-6
CDR3 protein: CASSPTSGGFEQYF

J gene: TRBJ1-2
V gene: TRBV29-1
CDR3 protein: CSVEVTDYGYTF

J gene: TRBJ1-2
V gene: TRBV7-9
CDR3 protein: CASSSNQGNYGYTF

J gene: TRBJ2-5
V gene: TRBV5-1
CDR3 protein: CASSLVSGVYQETQYF

J gene: TRBJ2-6
V gene: TRBV12-3/TRBV12-4
CDR3 protein: CASSIYTPGANVLTF

J gene: TRBJ1-1
V gene: TRBV5-4
CDR3 protein: CASSVGANTEAFF

J gene: TRBJ2-3
V gene: TRBV29-1
CDR3 protein: CSYKGAETSTDTQYF

J gene: TRBJ1-6
V gene: TRBV11-2
CDR3 protein: CASSLTGGYPPLHF

J gene: TRBJ1-2
V gene: TRBV7-2
CDR3 protein: CASSLGTGRYGYTF

J gene: TRBJ2-1
V gene: TRBV9
CDR3 protein: CASSVISGSYNEQFF

J gene: TRBJ2-2
V gene: TRBV5-1
CDR3 protein: CASSLLYRSNTGELFF

J gene: TRBJ2-7
V gene: TRBV4-3
CDR3 protein: CASSQGTPSSYEQYF

J gene: TRBJ1-1
V gene: TRBV10-3
CDR3 protein: CAISESTENTEAFF

J gene: TRBJ1-1
V gene: TRBV7-6
CDR3 protein: CASSLGTVTEAFF

J gene: TRBJ2-1
V gene: TRBV10-2
CDR3 protein: CASYGGLAGMKPYNEQFF

J gene: TRBJ2-2
V gene: TRBV7-7
CDR3 protein: CASSPLAGTVSGELFF

J gene: TRBJ2-1
V gene: TRBV7-2
CDR3 protein: CASSFYTPTNNEQFF

J gene: TRBJ2-1
V gene: TRBV6-1
CDR3 protein: CASRTGTAYSSYNEQFF

J gene: TRBJ2-3
V gene: TRBV20-1
CDR3 protein: CSASQSRYTDTQYF

J gene: TRBJ1-1
V gene: TRBV4-3
CDR3 protein: CASSQSRWAGAAFF

J gene: TRBJ1-1
V gene: TRBV3-1
CDR3 protein: CASSPAGYVEAFF

J gene: TRBJ1-1
V gene: TRBV2
CDR3 protein: CASSGASGGLNTEAFF

J gene: TRBJ2-2
V gene: TRBV4-3
CDR3 protein: CASSLTGVIGELFF

J gene: TRBJ2-7
V gene: TRBV18
CDR3 protein: CASSPQGGKHEQYF

J gene: TRBJ2-1
V gene: TRBV7-9
CDR3 protein: CASSLVGGGPMGEQFF

J gene: TRBJ1-2
V gene: TRBV12-3/TRBV12-4
CDR3 protein: CASSSIPWTVGYTF

J gene: TRBJ1-2
V gene: TRBV20-1
CDR3 protein: CSARDRGYGYTF

J gene: TRBJ2-5
V gene: TRBV12-3/TRBV12-4
CDR3 protein: CASGSRELETQYF

J gene: TRBJ2-7
V gene: TRBV18
CDR3 protein: CASSPRVAYEQYF

J gene: TRBJ1-2
V gene: TRBV4-1
CDR3 protein: CASSLTGTGARGYTF

J gene: TRBJ1-1
V gene: TRBV7-9
CDR3 protein: CASLNGAPEAFF

J gene: TRBJ1-5
V gene: TRBV7-9
CDR3 protein: CASSLVRDFSNQPQHF

J gene: TRBJ2-6
V gene: TRBV29-1
CDR3 protein: CSVRDSGMFTGANVLTF

J gene: TRBJ1-4
V gene: TRBV5-1
CDR3 protein: CASTLDGTGDYNEKLFF

J gene: TRBJ2-1
V gene: TRBV4-2
CDR3 protein: CASSQGDGGTRGQFF

J gene: TRBJ2-1
V gene: TRBV6-2/TRBV6-3
CDR3 protein: CASSYLGGADYNEQFF

J gene: TRBJ1-2
V gene: TRBV6-2/TRBV6-3
CDR3 protein: CASSPPRETYGYTF

J gene: TRBJ1-6
V gene: TRBV20-1
CDR3 protein: CSASLSYNSPLHF

J gene: TRBJ1-5
V gene: TRBV18
CDR3 protein: CASSAQGRSNQPQHF

J gene: TRBJ1-6
V gene: TRBV6-1
CDR3 protein: CASRRSISSYNSPLHF